The sequence of this T cell receptor beta chain was determined in a study of blood T cell repertoires in COVID-19. Study-level background: COVID-19 samples from acute and convalescent phases originated in the United States, Italy and Spain. Sample material is recorded as cDNA or gDNA derived from T cells, B-cell-depleted T cells, or PBMCs.

Per germline, CDR1 SGHAT and CDR2 FQNNGV. The V end was cut by 1 base, the J end by 7 bases, with 13 bases between. The CDR3 is made up of 14 amino acids. Per the authors' pipeline: From reference gene primer amplification, estimates of nucleated cell counts were derived. The data were produced by immunoSEQ multiplex PCR, yet TCRdb's version contains in-frame clones alone and is incomplete. For V, J and clone size, that table is used; D and trimming come from the DNA. This table holds 150,000 to 200,000 clones, about 83% found once. Sequencing used peripheral blood. The receptor comes from a man aged 55-75 years with acute or convalescent COVID-19. This chain joins TRBV11-2 and TRBJ1-2; perhaps TRBD1 as D (6 bases). The CDR3 DNA is TGTGCCAGCAGCTTAGGAAAGGGGGTAGGTGGCTACACCTTC. It is translated as CASSLGKGVGGYTF.